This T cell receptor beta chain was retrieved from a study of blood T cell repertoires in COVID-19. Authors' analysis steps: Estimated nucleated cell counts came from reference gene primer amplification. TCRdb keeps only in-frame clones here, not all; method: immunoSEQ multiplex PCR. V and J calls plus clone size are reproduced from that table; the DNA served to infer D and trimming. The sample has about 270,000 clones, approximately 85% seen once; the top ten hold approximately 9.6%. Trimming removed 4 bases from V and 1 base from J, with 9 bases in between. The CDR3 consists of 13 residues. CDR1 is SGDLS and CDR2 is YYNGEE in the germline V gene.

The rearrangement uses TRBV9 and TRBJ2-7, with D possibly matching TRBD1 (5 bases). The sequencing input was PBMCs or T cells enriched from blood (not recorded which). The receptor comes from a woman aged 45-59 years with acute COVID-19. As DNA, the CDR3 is TGTGCCAGCAGCAAGACAGCTTCCTACGAGCAGTACTTC. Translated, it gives CASSKTASYEQYF. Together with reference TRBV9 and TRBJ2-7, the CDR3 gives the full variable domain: DSGVTQTPKHLITATGQRVTLRCSPRSGDLSVYWYQQSLDQGLQFLIQYYNGEERAKGNILERFSAQQFPDLHSELNLSSLELGDSALYFCASSKTASYEQYFGPGTRLTVT.